This TCR beta chain was sequenced for a study of STAT3 mutations in large granular lymphocyte leukemia. Overall study results and limits: All newly emerging clones after therapy were STAT3 wild type. In T-cell large granular lymphocyte leukemia, about half of patients showed multiple immunodominant subclonotypes.

For this clone: What it binds is unknown.

J was trimmed by 4 bases and V by 2 bases; bases with no gene match: 3. The CDR3 loop spans 14 amino acids. CDR1 MNHEY and CDR2 SVGAGI come from the germline V gene. Assay: immunoSEQ multiplex PCR; the TCRdb copy retains only in-frame clones and omits some. This sample has about 39,000 clones, with 80% to 85% found just once. The sequenced material came from PBMCs. This TCR was sampled from a human donor with T large granular lymphocyte leukemia. Some clones in this sample may be carry-over from other donors' samples. The chain links TRBV6-5 to TRBJ2-7; 9 positions agree with TRBD2. CDR3 in amino acids: CASSYGSGGYEQYF. The CDR3 DNA reads TGTGCCAGCAGTTACGGTAGCGGGGGTTACGAGCAGTACTTC.